The 20 T cell receptor beta chains listed next were all sequenced from one sample in a study of blood T cells in healthy people across ages (dated by TCRdb to about 2015). Receptors were amplified or captured by 5' RACE. Sequencing relied on an Illumina HiSeq 2500. A second PCR of about 7 to 12 cycles was run with a J-beta primer mix and a sample-barcoded 5' primer. TCRdb reworked the public reads: Q25 trimming with fastp, MiXCR clone assembly, productive beta chains retained. Rows merge per CDR3 protein into single entries with the most common DNA and genes. Present in this sample are 550,000 to 750,000 distinct CDR3 sequences, roughly 20% of which were seen just once. Roughly 3.6% of the sample is held by the ten biggest clonotypes. Sequences were obtained from blood. Receptor source: a man between 70 and 80 years old in good health.

This rearrangement joins TRBV18 to TRBJ2-3; D gene unclear. Trimming took 3 bases from V and 0 from J, leaving 13 bases between them. The germline gives CDR1 KGHSH, CDR2 LQKENI. The CDR3 loop spans 16 amino acids. CDR3 amino acids: CASSPSGRPSTDTQYF. The CDR3 nucleotides are TGTGCCAGCTCACCGTCAGGACGCCCCAGCACAGATACGCAGTATTTT.

A few counts support this clonotype. The V call is TRBV5-1, the J call TRBJ1-2; possible D gene TRBD1, 6 bases. Trimming pared 4 bases from V and 5 bases from J, leaving 12 bases between. This CDR3 contains 13 residues. The germline gives CDR1 SGHRS, CDR2 YFSETQ. The chain's CDR3 is CASSADRIYGYTF. As DNA, the CDR3 is TGCGCCAGCAGCGCGGACAGAATATATGGCTACACCTTC.

This sequence joins TRBV7-9 and TRBJ2-7; TRBD1 is a possible D gene (6 bases). The germline gives CDR1 SEHNR, CDR2 FQNEAQ (reference sequence). Deletions cut 5 bases from V and 2 bases from J, with 10 bases between. The CDR3 has 13 residues. The CDR3 DNA sequence: TGTGCCAGCAGCCAGGACAGCACCTACGAGCAGTACTTC. Protein product: CASSQDSTYEQYF.

The gene calls are TRBV4-2 and TRBJ2-2; D might be TRBD2 (5 bases). This CDR3 has 16 amino acids. Trimming took off 4 bases at V and 5 bases at J, with 17 bases between the two ends. The germline gives CDR1 LGHNA, CDR2 YNFKEQ. This CDR3 reads CASSRRSGKETGELFF. CDR3 sequence (DNA): TGTGCCAGCAGCCGCAGAAGCGGAAAAGAAACCGGGGAGCTGTTTTTT.

The chain employs TRBV29-1 and TRBJ2-3, with a possible D match to TRBD2 (5 bases). The CDR3 contains 15 residues. Germline assignment: CDR1 SQVTM and CDR2 ANQGSEA. The V end was cut by 5 bases, the J end by 0 bases, with 15 bases between. The CDR3: CSVRRARGSTDTQYF. CDR3 bases: TGCAGCGTTAGGCGAGCGAGAGGGAGCACAGATACGCAGTATTTT.

In its sample, this clonotype was seen a few times. The chain is built from TRBV21-1 and TRBJ2-5; the DNA was not used to check the table's D call, TRBD1. TRBV21-1 is termed a pseudogene. This CDR3 comprises 12 residues. In nucleotides, the CDR3 is TGTGCCAGCAGCAAGGGTCGGGAACCAGAGTACTTC. This gives the protein CASSKGREPEYF.

This clonotype showed up many times. V gene TRBV2 combines with J gene TRBJ2-3, with 7 bases matching TRBD1. V trimming: 1 base; J trimming: 6 bases; junction bases outside the gene matches: 4. This CDR3 is 14 amino acids long. Per the germline V gene, CDR1 is SNHLY and CDR2 is FYNNEI. CDR3 nucleotide sequence: TGTGCCAGCAGTGAAGAGGGGGCGTCGGATACGCAGTATTTT. It translates to CASSEEGASDTQYF.

The chain uses TRBV7-2 and TRBJ2-2; 8 bases fit TRBD2. Germline V gives CDR1 SGHTA, CDR2 FQGNSA. This CDR3 spans 17 amino acids. Germline trimming cut 3 bases from V and 7 bases from J; bases unmatched to any gene: 13. The CDR3 nucleotides read TGTGCCAGCAGCTTCCCACTTAGCGGGACTGGTTTCGGGGAGCTGTTTTTT. As protein: CASSFPLSGTGFGELFF.

This clonotype has just a few counts. The chain has TRBV20-1 and TRBJ2-5, with a tentative D call TRBD2 (6 bases). Germline assignment: CDR1 DFQATT and CDR2 SNEGSKA (reference sequence). This CDR3 is 15 amino acids long. The V and J ends lost 3 bases and 5 bases respectively, with 19 bases between them. The CDR3 loop reads CSASTIAGAGETQYF. The CDR3, as DNA: TGCAGTGCTAGTACTATTGCGGGTGCGGGGGAGACCCAGTACTTC.

This chain connects TRBV20-1 to TRBJ2-5; D gene unclear. The J call is uncertain, as TRBJ2-7 better fits the DNA end. Looked up from germline, CDR1 is DFQATT and CDR2 is SNEGSKA (reference sequence). The CDR3 length is 12 residues. The CDR3 DNA is TGCAGTGCTGAAGGTTCTTCCTACGAGCAGTACTTC. Its protein product is CSAEGSSYEQYF.

The rearrangement uses TRBV9 and TRBJ1-4; 8 nucleotides match TRBD1. From germline, CDR1 is SGDLS and CDR2 YYNGEE. This CDR3 comprises 14 residues. J gave up 7 bases and V 3 bases, and 5 bases lay outside the gene matches. CDR3 DNA sequence: TGTGCCAGCAGCGCGACAGGGGAGGCTGAAAAACTGTTTTTT. This codes for CASSATGEAEKLFF.

The chain employs TRBV6-5 and TRBJ2-7; D is ambiguous. The CDR3 sequence is 15 residues long. Deletions cut 6 bases from V and 0 bases from J, with 15 bases between. Germline lookup yields CDR1 MNHEY and CDR2 SVGAGI. Here the CDR3 DNA reads TGTGCCAGCAGCGTTAGGACGTTCAGCTCCTACGAGCAGTACTTC. Amino acids: CASSVRTFSSYEQYF.

This clonotype has only a few counts. This chain links TRBV7-9 with TRBJ2-2; 10 bases are shared with TRBD2. The CDR3 has 15 amino acids. After removal of 8 bases from V and 4 bases from J, the junction contained 7 bases not matched to a gene. Per the germline V gene, CDR1 is SEHNR and CDR2 is FQNEAQ (reference sequence). CDR3 bases: TGTGCCAGCCATTATAGCGGGAGGATCACCGGGGAGCTGTTTTTT. Its protein is CASHYSGRITGELFF.

The chain combines TRBV7-6 with TRBJ2-5, with D possibly being TRBD1 or TRBD2 (6 bases each). Germline V CDR1 and CDR2: SGHVS, FNYEAQ. V was cut by 11 bases and J by 2 bases, with 15 bases left in between. CDR3 size: 13 residues. CDR3 residues: CALGGRPQETQYF. CDR3 DNA sequence: TGTGCCTTAGGGGGGAGACCACAAGAGACCCAGTACTTC.

This clonotype occurred a few times. The rearrangement links TRBV7-9 to TRBJ2-3; D not resolved. The ends were cut back, 5 bases at V and 5 bases at J, with 20 bases in the middle. This CDR3 region has 16 residues. Germline V CDR1 and CDR2: SEHNR, FQNEAQ (reference sequence). This CDR3 is CASSPNRVGKEDTQYF. The CDR3 DNA reads TGTGCCAGCAGCCCAAATAGGGTAGGTAAAGAAGATACGCAGTATTTT.

This chain connects TRBV29-1 to TRBJ1-2, with 8 bases identical to TRBD1. The trim removed 7 bases at V and 6 bases at J, leaving 4 bases unmatched. Germline lookup yields CDR1 SQVTM and CDR2 ANQGSEA. CDR3 length: 11 residues. CDR3 loop: CSGGQDNGYTF. The CDR3 region has the DNA TGCAGCGGGGGACAGGACAATGGCTACACCTTC.

This clonotype was detected once. The junction departs from the called germline gene at one end, perhaps through a read error. The chain joins TRBV5-1 to TRBJ2-5; 11 bases line up with TRBD1. This CDR3 has 15 residues. Germline-derived CDR1 and CDR2 are SGHRS and YFSETQ. CDR3 residues: CPSSLPGQGAETQYF. Written as DNA, the CDR3 is TGCCCCAGCAGCTTGCCCGGACAGGGGGCCGAGACCCAGTACTTC. The full variable domain, with the rest looked up from reference TRBV5-1 and TRBJ2-5, is KAGVTQTPRYLIKTRGQQVTLSCSPISGHRSVSWYQQTPGQGLQFLFEYFSETQRNKGNFPGRFSGRQFSNSRSEMNVSTLELGDSALYLCPSSLPGQGAETQYFGPGTRLLVL.

This clonotype was seen ten or more times. V and J are TRBV4-1 and TRBJ1-3; D not resolved. The V gene's germline CDR1 is MGHRA and CDR2 YSYEKL. This CDR3 contains 14 residues. Deletions cut 3 bases from V and 0 bases from J, with 6 bases between. The CDR3 protein is CASSQTRSGNTIYF. CDR3 coding DNA: TGCGCCAGCAGCCAGACCCGCTCTGGAAACACCATATATTTT.

This clonotype was detected a few times. The chain employs TRBV12-3 or TRBV12-4 and TRBJ2-4; 7 nucleotides match TRBD1. V was clipped by 5 bases and J by 9 bases; unmatched bases: 7. CDR3 length equals 13 residues. The CDR3 spells CASSTRTGGIQYF. DNA for the CDR3: TGTGCCAGCAGTACTCGGACAGGAGGCATTCAGTACTTC.

The CDR3 sequence: CASKTTADTGELFF. In nucleotides, the CDR3 is TGTGCCAGTAAGACTACCGCGGACACCGGGGAGCTGTTTTTT. V is TRBV25-1 and J is TRBJ2-2; tentative D call: TRBD2 (5 bases). Trimming shortened V by 9 bases and J by 3 bases, and 14 bases separated the two germline ends. This CDR3 has 14 residues. Per the germline V gene, CDR1 is MGHDK and CDR2 is SYGVNS.